Below are 28 T cell receptor beta chains sequenced from a single sample in a study of T cell responses to AZD1222 COVID-19 vaccine. The protocol was immunoSEQ multiplex PCR, while the TCRdb copy is restricted to in-frame clones and leaves out a portion. This repertoire shows roughly 180,000 clones, roughly 87% found once; its top ten account for roughly 2.5%. The starting material was peripheral blood, obtained on day 0 of AZD1222 vaccination. These TCRs come from an adult in good health.

The V call is TRBV12-3 or TRBV12-4, the J call TRBJ2-7; D gene ambiguous. CDR3 length: 13 residues. V lost 3 bases and J 2 bases, leaving 8 bases between the germline ends. CDR3 sequence reads: CASSFRLAYEQYF. The CDR3 DNA is TGTGCCAGCAGTTTCCGGCTAGCCTACGAGCAGTACTTC.

The chain joins TRBV5-1 to TRBJ1-1; D gene uncertain. The V gene's germline CDR1 is SGHRS and CDR2 YFSETQ. The CDR3 sequence is 12 residues long. V was clipped by 4 bases and J by 0 bases, with 4 bases between them. The CDR3 protein is CASSHLNTEAFF. CDR3 DNA: TGCGCCAGCAGCCACTTGAACACTGAAGCTTTCTTT.

The chain is built from TRBV28 and TRBJ1-1, with 12 bases that match TRBD1. The junction had 8 bases not matched to a gene; V was cut back by 5 bases and J by 4 bases. This CDR3 has 16 residues. Germline-derived CDR1 and CDR2 are MDHEN and SYDVKM. The CDR3 DNA is TGTGCCAGCAGTCTGGGCGGGACAGGGGGCCTCACTGAAGCTTTCTTT. Its translation: CASSLGGTGGLTEAFF.

J is TRBJ2-3 and V is TRBV11-2; 13 bases align to TRBD2. Germline V gene lookup returns CDR1 SGHAT and CDR2 FQNNGV. V gave up 1 base and J gave up 6 bases; unmatched junction bases: 7. The CDR3 length is 17 residues. The CDR3 DNA follows: TGTGCCAGCAGCTTAGGGACTAGCGGGAGCCCCCCGGATACGCAGTATTTT. This sequence encodes CASSLGTSGSPPDTQYF.

The chain joins TRBV4-2 to TRBJ2-1, with D possibly matching TRBD1 (7 bases). The germline V gene has CDR1 LGHNA and CDR2 YNFKEQ. The CDR3 consists of 16 residues. V was clipped by 1 base and J by 3 bases, with 13 bases between them. The CDR3 nucleotides read TGTGCCAGCAGCCAAGTGGCAGGGGGGTTCTACAATGAGCAGTTCTTC. Translated, it gives CASSQVAGGFYNEQFF.

J is TRBJ2-7 and V is TRBV29-1; D gene ambiguous. The V gene lost 3 bases and the J gene lost 5 bases, with 14 bases spanning the gap. The CDR3 has 13 residues. Germline assignment: CDR1 SQVTM and CDR2 ANQGSEA. The CDR3 protein is CSVEGRAMNEQYF. CDR3 nucleotides: TGCAGCGTTGAGGGTCGTGCAATGAACGAGCAGTACTTC.

The rearrangement joins TRBV6-5 to TRBJ2-5, with TRBD2 matching 11 bases. Losses at the gene ends were 5 bases for V and 3 bases for J; bases not matched to a gene: 5. Germline CDR1 is MNHEY and CDR2 is SVGAGI. The CDR3 is 15 residues long. CDR3 bases: TGTGCCAGCAGTCGACGACTAGCGGGAAAAGAGACCCAGTACTTC. Translated, it gives CASSRRLAGKETQYF.

The chain recombines TRBV11-2 with TRBJ2-7, with TRBD2 identical over 8 bases. Trimming took 5 bases from V and 3 from J; bases not matched to a gene: 6. This CDR3 is 14 amino acids long. Germline V lookup: CDR1 SGHAT, CDR2 FQNNGV. The CDR3 DNA sequence: TGTGCCAGCAGCCACGAGGGACTAGACTACGAGCAGTACTTC. Amino acids: CASSHEGLDYEQYF. Looking up the rest from reference TRBV11-2 and TRBJ2-7 gives the full variable domain: EAGVAQSPRYKIIEKRQSVAFWCNPISGHATLYWYQQILGQGPKLLIQFQNNGVVDDSQLPKDRFSAERLKGVDSTLKIQPAKLEDSAVYLCASSHEGLDYEQYFGPGTRLTVT.

The chain joins TRBV19 to TRBJ1-2; 9 bases map to TRBD1. Germline loops: CDR1 LNHDA, CDR2 SQIVND (reference sequence). Trimming took 4 bases from V and 10 from J; bases not matched to a gene: 10. This CDR3 spans 14 amino acids. CDR3 loop: CASSRDRAANPYTF. CDR3 coding DNA: TGTGCCAGTAGTAGGGACAGGGCCGCAAACCCCTACACCTTC.

The DNA for the CDR3 is TGCAGCGTTTTATCATGGACAGGGCTAGCCAAAAACATTCAGTACTTC. Amino acid sequence: CSVLSWTGLAKNIQYF. V is TRBV29-1 and J is TRBJ2-4, with 8 bases aligning to TRBD1. Germline values: CDR1 SQVTM, CDR2 ANQGSEA. The junction had 9 bases not matched to a gene; V was cut back by 5 bases and J by 0 bases. This CDR3 has 16 amino acids.

The chain recombines TRBV19 with TRBJ1-4; 7 positions agree with TRBD1. With 2 bases clipped from V and 7 bases from J, the junction kept 4 bases outside the gene matches. Germline-derived CDR1 and CDR2 are LNHDA and SQIVND (reference sequence). The CDR3 runs 14 residues. CDR3 sequence (DNA): TGTGCCAGTAGTATACAGGACAGGCCTGAAAAACTGTTTTTT. This codes for CASSIQDRPEKLFF.

The rearrangement links TRBV2 to TRBJ1-2, with D perhaps matching TRBD1 (5 bases). The germline CDR1 and CDR2 sequences are SNHLY and FYNNEI. Between the trimmed V and J ends, which lost 7 bases and 4 bases, there was a span of 16 bases. The length of the CDR3 is 14 residues. The CDR3 DNA reads TGTGCCAGCAACCCGACTGGGGGTCCCTATGGCTACACCTTC. This sequence encodes CASNPTGGPYGYTF.

The chain carries TRBV3-1 (or the pseudogene TRBV3-2) and TRBJ1-5; D is possibly TRBD1 (6 bases). V dropped 4 bases and J dropped 7 bases, with 17 bases sitting between them. The CDR3 is 15 amino acids. The germline V gene encodes CDR1 LGHDT and CDR2 YNNKEL (reference sequence). CDR3 amino acids: CASSLGRGRSQPQHF. CDR3 sequence (DNA): TGTGCCAGCAGCCTTGGCAGGGGTAGGTCGCAGCCCCAGCATTTT.

V and J are TRBV5-5 and TRBJ1-4; tentative D call: TRBD1 (6 bases). Trimming shortened V by 1 base and J by 3 bases, and 13 bases separated the two germline ends. The CDR3 covers 16 residues. The germline gives CDR1 SGHKS, CDR2 YYEKEE (reference sequence). CDR3: CASSLLGDRPNEKLFF. For the CDR3, the DNA is TGTGCCAGCAGCTTGTTGGGAGACAGGCCTAATGAAAAACTGTTTTTT.

The chain recombines TRBV5-6 with TRBJ2-7; tentatively, D is TRBD2 (5 bases). CDR3 length equals 14 residues. Germline V lookup: CDR1 SGHDT, CDR2 YYEEEE. V was shortened by 4 bases and J by 6 bases, with 17 bases between the two germline ends. The chain's CDR3 is CASSHWARGSEQYF. CDR3 coding DNA: TGTGCCAGCAGCCATTGGGCTCGGGGTAGCGAGCAGTACTTC.

V usage is TRBV6-4 and J usage is TRBJ1-1; D call uncertain. The CDR3 is 12 amino acids. Trimming stripped 2 bases from V and 1 base from J, with 2 bases between. Germline CDR1 MRHNA, CDR2 SNTAGT. Here the CDR3 reads CASSDRNTEAFF. In DNA, the CDR3 is TGTGCCAGCAGTGACAGGAACACTGAAGCTTTCTTT.

The rearrangement joins TRBV13 to TRBJ2-1; 13 positions agree with TRBD2. Trimming cost V 6 bases and J 2 bases; bases outside gene matches: 4. The CDR3 consists of 16 residues. Germline loops: CDR1 PRHDT, CDR2 FYEKMQ (reference sequence). CDR3 sequence: CASRSLAGGTYNEQFF. In DNA, the CDR3 is TGTGCCAGCAGGTCACTAGCGGGAGGGACCTACAATGAGCAGTTCTTC.

This chain connects TRBV19 to TRBJ1-1; perhaps TRBD1 as D (5 bases). The length of the CDR3 is 14 residues. CDR1 and CDR2 (germline): LNHDA, SQIVND (reference sequence). V was cut by 1 base and J by 5 bases, with 11 bases left in between. This CDR3 is CASSIGAGKTEAFF. CDR3 DNA sequence: TGTGCCAGTAGTATAGGGGCAGGGAAAACTGAAGCTTTCTTT.

The chain links TRBV5-1 to TRBJ1-1, with unresolved D. Germline V gene data show CDR1 as SGHRS and CDR2 as YFSETQ. Trimming took off 4 bases at V and 3 bases at J, with 16 bases between the two ends. CDR3 length: 15 amino acids. CDR3: CASSPVGRAHTEAFF. CDR3 DNA: TGCGCCAGCAGCCCGGTAGGGAGGGCCCACACTGAAGCTTTCTTT.

The chain recombines TRBV2 with TRBJ2-5; TRBD2 aligns across 12 bases. Trimming removed 7 bases from V and 4 bases from J; junction bases left unmatched: 10. The CDR3 totals 16 residues. The germline V gene has CDR1 SNHLY and CDR2 FYNNEI. The CDR3 spells CASKETSGSGLETQYF. In DNA form, the CDR3 reads TGTGCCAGCAAGGAGACTAGCGGGAGCGGGCTAGAGACCCAGTACTTC.

The J gene is TRBJ2-5, the V gene TRBV27; 15 positions agree with TRBD2. V was clipped by 4 bases and J by 5 bases; unmatched bases: 2. The CDR3 has 15 residues. Germline V gene lookup returns CDR1 MNHEY and CDR2 SMNVEV (reference sequence). This CDR3 reads CASSSGTSGRETQYF. Written as DNA, the CDR3 is TGTGCCAGCAGTTCAGGGACTAGCGGGAGGGAGACCCAGTACTTC.

This clone was seen only once. The rearrangement joins TRBV5-1 to TRBJ2-7; 8 bases agree with TRBD1. The CDR3 is made up of 14 amino acids. CDR1 and CDR2 (germline): SGHRS, YFSETQ. Trimming at V came to 0 bases and at J to 1 base, leaving 0 bases not matched to a gene. In DNA form, the CDR3 reads TGCGCCAGCAGCTTGGGGGACAGGTCCTACGAGCAGTACTTC. Its translation: CASSLGDRSYEQYF.

About this clone: This specimen includes other DNA sequences encoding the same CDR3. The genes are TRBV18 and TRBJ1-2, with 7 nucleotides matching TRBD1. Losses at the gene ends were 3 bases for V and 2 bases for J; bases not matched to a gene: 0. Germline CDR1 is KGHSH and CDR2 is LQKENI. This CDR3 spans 13 amino acids. The DNA of the CDR3 is TGTGCCAGCTCACCGGGACAGAACTATGGCTACACCTTC. Its protein product is CASSPGQNYGYTF.

The rearrangement uses TRBV19 and TRBJ1-1; D is unresolved. Germline lookup yields CDR1 LNHDA and CDR2 SQIVND (reference sequence). The CDR3 extends over 12 amino acids. The V and J ends lost 3 bases and 3 bases respectively, with 5 bases between them. The CDR3 sequence: CASSIEYTEAFF. In DNA, the CDR3 is TGTGCCAGTAGTATCGAGTACACTGAAGCTTTCTTT.

CDR3 DNA: TGTGCCATCAGTGAGTCCCAGGACAGGGGTGTCGAGCAGTACTTC. Protein: CAISESQDRGVEQYF. This sequence joins TRBV10-3 and TRBJ2-7, with TRBD1 matching over 9 bases. The germline CDR1 and CDR2 sequences are ENHRY and SYGVKD. V dropped 0 bases and J dropped 6; count of bases not matched to a gene: 6. This CDR3 has 15 amino acids.

The V and J genes are TRBV25-1 and TRBJ2-7; D may correspond to TRBD1 or TRBD2 (6 bases each). V lost 8 bases, J lost 2 bases, and 13 bases lay in between. In germline, CDR1 is MGHDK, CDR2 SYGVNS. This CDR3 contains 13 residues. In nucleotides, the CDR3 is TGTGCCAGCTCCCGGAGGGGGACCTACGAGCAGTACTTC. Translation: CASSRRGTYEQYF.

The chain uses TRBV25-1 and TRBJ2-7; TRBD1 agrees at 11 bases. This CDR3 has 15 amino acids. Per the germline V gene, CDR1 is MGHDK and CDR2 is SYGVNS. V trimming: 5 bases; J trimming: 1 base; junction bases outside the gene matches: 4. This chain's CDR3 is CASSPGTGGSYEQYF. The DNA for the CDR3 is TGTGCCAGCAGTCCCGGGACAGGGGGATCCTACGAGCAGTACTTC.

V gene TRBV18 combines with J gene TRBJ2-7; D possibly corresponds to TRBD2 (7 bases). The germline CDR1 and CDR2 sequences are KGHSH and LQKENI. The CDR3 consists of 15 residues. V lost 8 bases and J lost 3, with 20 bases in between. CDR3 DNA: TGTGCCAGCGAAGCTCTAGGAGGGGGGGACTACGAGCAGTACTTC. Translated, it gives CASEALGGGDYEQYF.